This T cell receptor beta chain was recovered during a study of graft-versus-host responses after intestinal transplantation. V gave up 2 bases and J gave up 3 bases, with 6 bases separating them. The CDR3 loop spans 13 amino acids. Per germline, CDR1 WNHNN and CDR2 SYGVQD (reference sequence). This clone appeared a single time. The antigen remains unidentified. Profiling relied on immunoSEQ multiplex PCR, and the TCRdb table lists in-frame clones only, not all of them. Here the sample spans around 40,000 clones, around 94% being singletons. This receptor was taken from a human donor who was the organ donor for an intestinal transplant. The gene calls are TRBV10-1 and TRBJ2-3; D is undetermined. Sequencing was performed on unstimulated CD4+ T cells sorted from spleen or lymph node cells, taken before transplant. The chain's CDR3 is CASSEQNTDTQYF. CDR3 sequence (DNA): TGCGCCAGCAGTGAGCAAAATACAGATACGCAGTATTTT.